The T cell receptor beta chain under discussion was sequenced for a study of control samples from healthy donors and cancer patients. The table lists this clone with a few counts. The method was immunoSEQ multiplex PCR; TCRdb's version includes in-frame clones alone and lacks a portion of them. Of some 95,000 clones in the sample, approximately 86% were seen once. CDR3 length equals 14 residues. Germline loops: CDR1 SGHTA, CDR2 FQGTGA. V was trimmed by 2 bases and J by 4 bases, leaving 10 bases between them. The V and J genes are TRBV7-3 and TRBJ2-3; the D gene is possibly TRBD2 (6 bases). The TCR comes from a man aged 30 to 39 in good health. The sample was blood. CDR3 loop: CASSLAGKSDTQYF. In DNA form, the CDR3 reads TGTGCCAGCAGCTTAGCGGGAAAATCAGATACGCAGTATTTT.